This T cell receptor beta chain is from a study of control samples from healthy donors and cancer patients. This CDR3 is built from 16 residues. V shed 3 bases and J 2 bases; nucleotides not matched to a gene: 9. Germline values: CDR1 KGHSY, CDR2 FQNENV. The assay was immunoSEQ multiplex PCR, and TCRdb's table has in-frame clones only and misses some. The repertoire consists of some 120,000 clones, with over 90% occurring once and the leading ten covering about 2.8%. The TCR sequence derives from a man between 25 and 39 years old in good health. The specimen was blood. This chain joins TRBV16 and TRBJ2-7, with 8 bases lining up with TRBD1. CDR3 in amino acids: CASSHPTATGAYEQYF. The DNA of the CDR3 is TGTGCCAGCAGCCACCCTACTGCGACAGGGGCCTACGAGCAGTACTTC.